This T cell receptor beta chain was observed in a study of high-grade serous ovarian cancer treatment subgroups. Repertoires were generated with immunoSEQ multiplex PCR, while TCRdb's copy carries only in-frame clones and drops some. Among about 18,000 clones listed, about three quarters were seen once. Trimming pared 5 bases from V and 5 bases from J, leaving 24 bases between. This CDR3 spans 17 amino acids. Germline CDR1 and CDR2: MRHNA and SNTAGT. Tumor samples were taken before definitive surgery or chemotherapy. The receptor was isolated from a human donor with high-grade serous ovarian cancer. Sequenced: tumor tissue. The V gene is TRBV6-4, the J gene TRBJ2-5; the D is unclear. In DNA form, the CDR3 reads TGTGCCAGCAGTCTAGGTTTCCGAGAAAAGGCCACGGAGACCCAGTACTTC. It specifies CASSLGFREKATETQYF.